This T cell receptor beta chain was observed in a study of Ad26.COV2.S vaccination and SARS-CoV-2 variants. Treatment noted: some 20 received Ad26.COV2.S at low or high dose, single or two shots; roughly 5 received placebo; per-sample allocation not given. Specimen acquisition occurred on day 63 following the initial vaccine or placebo injection. This CDR3 is 16 amino acids long. Germline-derived CDR1 and CDR2 are SQVTM and ANQGSEA. V was shortened by 1 base and J by 0 bases, with 15 bases between the two germline ends. The method was immunoSEQ multiplex PCR; TCRdb's version includes in-frame clones alone and lacks a portion of them. The sample lists approximately 450,000 clones; about nine tenths were seen once.

The starting material was peripheral blood, obtained in a trial of Ad26.COV2.S vaccine versus placebo. This chain connects TRBV29-1 to TRBJ1-2, with TRBD1 as a possible D gene (6 bases). The receptor was isolated from a person between 18 and 65 years old who received the Ad26.COV2.S COVID-19 vaccine or a placebo. The CDR3 spells CSVEGVRGAPNYGYTF. Here the CDR3 DNA reads TGCAGCGTTGAAGGAGTAAGGGGGGCGCCTAACTATGGCTACACCTTC.